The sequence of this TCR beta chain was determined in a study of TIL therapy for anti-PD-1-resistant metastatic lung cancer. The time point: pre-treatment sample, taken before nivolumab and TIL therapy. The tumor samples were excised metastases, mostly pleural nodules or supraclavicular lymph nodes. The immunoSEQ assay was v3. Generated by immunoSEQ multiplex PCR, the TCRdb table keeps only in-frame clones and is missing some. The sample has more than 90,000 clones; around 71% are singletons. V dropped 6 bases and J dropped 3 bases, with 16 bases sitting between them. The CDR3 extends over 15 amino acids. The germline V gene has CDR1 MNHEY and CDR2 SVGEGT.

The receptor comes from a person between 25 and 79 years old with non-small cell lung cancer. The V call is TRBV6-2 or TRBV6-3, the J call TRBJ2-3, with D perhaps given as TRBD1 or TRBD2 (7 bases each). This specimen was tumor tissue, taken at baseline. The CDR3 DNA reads TGTGCCAGCAGCACCACAGGGGAGGGAACAGATACGCAGTATTTT. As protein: CASSTTGEGTDTQYF.